This TCR beta chain emerged from a study of tumor and adjacent non-tumor tissue in lung cancer. Study at large: Patients comprised 12 adenocarcinoma, a couple of squamous cell carcinoma and 1 small cell lung cancer.

A note on this clonotype: It may be a read error: a sequence one base away is much more abundant. The CDR3 does not close with the conserved phenylalanine or tryptophan, likely indicating a read error.

The V gene lost 5 bases and the J gene lost 5 bases, with 12 bases spanning the gap. The CDR3 has 12 residues. Germline V lookup: CDR1 DFQATT, CDR2 SNEGSKA (reference sequence). This sample's RNA came from whole unsorted tissue. Newly diagnosed lung cancer patients had thoracic surgery in China, August–late 2014, without prior chemotherapy. TCRbeta libraries were built with three rounds of nested PCR, modified from ARM-PCR. TCRdb independently ran MiXCR on the multiplex PCR reads; one entry per CDR3 protein. The sample yields under 150,000 distinct CDR3 sequences, about 66% seen once. This clonotype was obtained from a man in his thirties or forties with non-small cell lung cancer. The sample comprised lung tumor tissue. The rearrangement uses TRBV20-1 and TRBJ2-5; D unclear. CDR3 loop: CSAYRASETQYL. The CDR3, as DNA: TGCAGTGCTTACCGGGCCTCGGAGACCCAGTACTTA.